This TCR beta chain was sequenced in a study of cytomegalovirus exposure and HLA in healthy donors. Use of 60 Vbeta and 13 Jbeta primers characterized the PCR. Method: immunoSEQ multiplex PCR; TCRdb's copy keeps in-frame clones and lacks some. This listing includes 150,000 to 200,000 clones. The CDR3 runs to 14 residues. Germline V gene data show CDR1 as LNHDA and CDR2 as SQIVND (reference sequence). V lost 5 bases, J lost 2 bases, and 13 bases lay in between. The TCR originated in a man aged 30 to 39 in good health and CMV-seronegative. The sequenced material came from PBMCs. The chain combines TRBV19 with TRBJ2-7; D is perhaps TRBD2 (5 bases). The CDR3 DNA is TGTGCCAGTAGTCCCAGTTGGGGAGCCTACGAGCAGTACTTC. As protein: CASSPSWGAYEQYF.